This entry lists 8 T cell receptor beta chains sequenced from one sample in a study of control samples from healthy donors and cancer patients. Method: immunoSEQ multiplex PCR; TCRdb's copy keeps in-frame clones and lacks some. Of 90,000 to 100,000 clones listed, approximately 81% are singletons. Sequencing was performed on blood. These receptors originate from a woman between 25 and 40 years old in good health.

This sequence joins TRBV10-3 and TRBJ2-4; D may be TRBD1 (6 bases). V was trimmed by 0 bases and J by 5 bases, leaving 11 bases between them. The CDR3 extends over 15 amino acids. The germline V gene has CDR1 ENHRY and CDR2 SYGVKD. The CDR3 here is CAISESGAIQNIQYF. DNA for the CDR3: TGTGCCATCAGTGAGTCGGGGGCGATACAAAACATTCAGTACTTC.

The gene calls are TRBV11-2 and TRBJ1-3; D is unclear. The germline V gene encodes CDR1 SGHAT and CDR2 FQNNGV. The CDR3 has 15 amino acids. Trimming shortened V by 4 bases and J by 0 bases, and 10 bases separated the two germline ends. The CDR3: CASSSGLHSGNTIYF. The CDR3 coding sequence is TGTGCCAGCAGCTCTGGTCTCCACTCTGGAAACACCATATATTTT.

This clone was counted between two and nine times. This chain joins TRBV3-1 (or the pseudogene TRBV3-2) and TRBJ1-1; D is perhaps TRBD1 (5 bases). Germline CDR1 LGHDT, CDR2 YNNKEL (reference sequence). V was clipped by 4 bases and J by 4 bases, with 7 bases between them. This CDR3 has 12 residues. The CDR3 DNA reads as TGTGCCAGCAGCCCAAGGGGCACTGAAGCTTTCTTT. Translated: CASSPRGTEAFF.

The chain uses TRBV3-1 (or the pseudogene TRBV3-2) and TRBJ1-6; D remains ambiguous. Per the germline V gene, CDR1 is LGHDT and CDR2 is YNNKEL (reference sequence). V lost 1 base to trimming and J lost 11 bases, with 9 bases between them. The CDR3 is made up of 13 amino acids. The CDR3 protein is CASSQVERAPLHF. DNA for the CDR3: TGTGCCAGCAGCCAAGTCGAAAGGGCACCCCTCCACTTT.

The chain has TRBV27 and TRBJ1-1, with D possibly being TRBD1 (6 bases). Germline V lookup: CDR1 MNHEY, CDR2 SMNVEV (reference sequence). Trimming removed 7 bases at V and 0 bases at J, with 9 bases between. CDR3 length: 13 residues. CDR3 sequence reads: CASMDSMNTEAFF. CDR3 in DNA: TGTGCCAGCATGGACAGCATGAACACTGAAGCTTTCTTT.

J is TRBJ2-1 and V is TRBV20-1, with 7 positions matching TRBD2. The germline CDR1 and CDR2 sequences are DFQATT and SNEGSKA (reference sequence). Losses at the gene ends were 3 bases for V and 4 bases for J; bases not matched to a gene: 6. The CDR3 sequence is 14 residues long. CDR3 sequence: CSASPAGLYNEQFF. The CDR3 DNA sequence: TGCAGTGCTAGTCCAGCGGGGCTTTACAATGAGCAGTTCTTC.

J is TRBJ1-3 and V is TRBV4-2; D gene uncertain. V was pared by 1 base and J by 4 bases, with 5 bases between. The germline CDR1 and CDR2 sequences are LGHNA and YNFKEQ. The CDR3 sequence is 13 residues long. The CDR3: CASSQAGGNTIYF. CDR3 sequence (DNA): TGTGCCAGCAGCCAAGCCGGAGGAAACACCATATATTTT.

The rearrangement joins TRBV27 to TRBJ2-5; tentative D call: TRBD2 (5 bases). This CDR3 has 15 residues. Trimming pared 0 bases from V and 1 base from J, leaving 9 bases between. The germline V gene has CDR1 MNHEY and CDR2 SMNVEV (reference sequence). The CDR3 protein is CASSLSGSAQETQYF. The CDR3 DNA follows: TGTGCCAGCAGTTTATCAGGTAGCGCCCAAGAGACCCAGTACTTC.